These T cell receptor beta chains were read from a single sample in a study of spatial heterogeneity in lung cancer. TCRdb analysed the 5' RACE reads with MiXCR anew, one entry per CDR3 protein. This table has about 7,200 distinct CDR3 sequences, around 11% appearing once. The source material was lung tumor tissue, sampled at surgery. Source of these receptors: a female donor with early-stage non-small cell lung cancer. Both conserved end residues are part of each CDR3.

j_call	v_call	cdr3_aa
TRBJ1-1	TRBV30	CAWSVGGGNTEAFF
TRBJ2-5	TRBV5-1	CASSLGSKVGKETQYF
TRBJ1-2	TRBV15	CATSRDTQGSYGYTF
TRBJ2-7	TRBV7-6	CASSPRGGNYEQYF
TRBJ1-5	TRBV28	CASSLQGNNQPQHF
TRBJ1-6	TRBV27	CASSPNLNSPLHF
TRBJ2-1	TRBV11-2	CASSLDWVNEQFF
TRBJ1-6	TRBV28	CATGGTAPSPLHF
TRBJ2-7	TRBV2	CASRPLDGYEQYF
TRBJ1-2	TRBV5-1	CASSSGGSVGNYGYTF
TRBJ2-2	TRBV6-1	CASSPWGAGTGELFF
TRBJ2-1	TRBV25-1	CASSEIEGVSNEQFF
TRBJ1-2	TRBV29-1	CSVQGAHGYTF
TRBJ2-3	TRBV5-4	CASSRLAGGPADTQYF
TRBJ2-5	TRBV20-1	CSAREAGIQETQYF
TRBJ1-5	TRBV6-1	CASSAQGAFGQPQHF
TRBJ1-3	TRBV12-3/TRBV12-4	CASTPTRGLSGNTIYF
TRBJ2-7	TRBV7-2	CASSLAAQPGGEQYF
TRBJ2-1	TRBV6-5	CASSFGLENEQFF
TRBJ1-6	TRBV6-1	CATTGGQGASPLHF
TRBJ1-4	TRBV4-1	CASSQDGRGMVEKLFF
TRBJ2-1	TRBV9	CASAGGAHEQFF
TRBJ2-1	TRBV30	CAWSAQVYNEQFF
TRBJ1-3	TRBV7-6	CASSRGGGGNTIYF
TRBJ1-5	TRBV19	CASSIGTGDQPQHF
TRBJ1-4	TRBV4-1	CASSRGPEEKLFF
TRBJ2-4	TRBV28	CASRRTGRNIQYF
TRBJ1-6	TRBV11-2	CASSHRRNNSPLHF